The entry that follows covers one T cell receptor beta chain sequence. Its antigen is not yet known. The input lacks base qualities; no much larger clone sits a single base away. To prepare the library, the immunoSEQ multiplex PCR assay was applied. TCRdb re-hosts the immuneACCESS table, in-frame sequences only. Its copies lack some clones; in the studies checked, an unresolved V gene accounts for under half of them, and the cause for the rest is not known. This sample comprises some 89,000 clones, approximately 94% of them detected only once. Clones ranked in the top ten supply roughly 2.5% of the sample. The entry originates in a study of T cell changes during pregnancy in multiple sclerosis (dated by TCRdb to 2018 to 2020). Regarding the study in general: In women with multiple sclerosis, the researchers looked at how the T cell repertoire shifted as pregnancy progressed.

From the cysteine up to the phenylalanine, the CDR3 has a length of 14 residues. Only the CDR3 region is kept as DNA, spanning 42 bases read in frame from base 1. The germline V gene (reference sequence) sets CDR1 to LNHDA and CDR2 to SQIVND. Relative to germline, V is missing 6 bases and J is missing 3 bases, with 2 bases of the junction outside any gene match. The sequencing used peripheral blood, collected in the third trimester of pregnancy. The origin of this receptor is a female donor with multiple sclerosis, enrolled in a pregnancy study. The rearranged chain carries TRBV19 and TRBJ1-4; 9 nucleotides in the junction match TRBD1. In nucleotide form, the sequence is TGTGCCAGTAGAAGGACAGGGGCTAATGAAAAACTGTTTTTT. Its amino acids are CASRRTGANEKLFF.